This TCR beta chain was sequenced for a study of blood T cells in healthy people across ages. The CDR3 length is 14 residues. Germline values: CDR1 SGDLS, CDR2 YYNGEE. V lost 0 bases, J lost 9 bases, and 6 bases stayed unmatched. Donors each provided around 10 milliliters of peripheral blood. Primed by a sample-barcoded 5' primer and a J-beta primer mix, a second PCR proceeded for 7 to 11 cycles. Each of the samples gave a minimum of 3 million paired-end reads that contained CDR3. TCRdb used MiXCR to reprocess the 5' RACE reads, holding one entry per CDR3 protein. The sample shows approximately 830,000 distinct CDR3 sequences, around 68% of them seen only once.

The V gene is TRBV9, the J gene TRBJ1-2; 9 nucleotides line up with TRBD1. This receptor was identified in a young man in good health. Sequencing was done on a sample of blood. CDR3 sequence: CASSVGQGGISYTF. CDR3 nucleotide sequence: TGTGCCAGCAGCGTAGGACAGGGGGGGATAAGCTACACCTTC.